This T cell receptor beta chain was recovered during a study of blood T cells in healthy people across ages. With a J-beta primer mix and a sample-barcoded 5' primer, a second PCR ran roughly 6 to 11 cycles. MiXCR was run by TCRdb on the 5' RACE reads, yielding one entry per CDR3 protein. The data contain about 320,000 distinct CDR3 sequences, about 25% of them singletons. Broader study findings: The donors' CMV status was not determined, possibly confounding changes in expanded clonotypes.

Points on this clonotype: Its target is not known.

Source material: blood. This sequence originates from a woman aged 70-85 years in good health.

The CDR3 is CASSQLAGGRNEQFF. The CDR3 region has the DNA TGTGCCAGCAGTCAACTAGCGGGAGGCCGTAATGAGCAGTTCTTC. This chain uses TRBV2 with TRBJ2-5; 12 bases are a match to TRBD2. Matching the DNA end better, TRBJ2-1 makes the J call doubtful. Germline V lookup: CDR1 SNHLY, CDR2 FYNNEI. CDR3 length: 15 amino acids.